This note documents a single TCR beta chain sequence. 60 Vbeta and 13 Jbeta primers were used in PCR. Repertoires were generated with immunoSEQ multiplex PCR, while TCRdb's copy carries only in-frame clones and drops some. The sample yields some 130,000 clones, around four fifths seen once. Germline CDR1 and CDR2: LNHDA and SQIVND (reference sequence). The V segment lost 4 bases and the J segment 8 bases; nucleotides outside the gene matches: 13. The length of the CDR3 is 16 residues. The data belong to a study of cytomegalovirus exposure and HLA in healthy donors. This TCR derives from a man aged 30 to 45 in good health. This chain uses TRBV19 with TRBJ2-1; 8 nucleotides agree with TRBD1. Sequencing was performed on PBMCs. CDR3 sequence reads: CASSKERQGYGHEQFF. The CDR3 DNA follows: TGTGCCAGTAGTAAGGAGAGACAGGGGTATGGGCATGAGCAGTTCTTC.